This T cell receptor (beta chain) was sequenced in a study of OX40 agonist ivuxolimab in advanced cancers. Concerning the study at large: Ivuxolimab was an agonistic, fully human IgG2 monoclonal antibody directed against OX40 (CD134), a costimulatory receptor. Intravenous ivuxolimab was administered to patients every 2 weeks at six dose levels: 0.01, 0.1, 0.3, 1.5, 3 and 10 mg/kg. Among the roughly 50 dose-escalation patients, around 19 had hepatocellular carcinoma, around 15 melanoma, 9 renal cell carcinoma and 9 head and neck cancer. A male proportion of around 83% and a mean age of around 60 years, ranging from 23 to 79, were recorded for the dose-escalation cohort. Prior anti-PD-1, anti-PD-L1 or anti-CTLA-4 therapy was permitted, and checkpoint inhibitors had been received by about 36% of dose-escalation patients. Partial responses occurred in three dose-escalation patients: two with cutaneous melanoma and one with hepatocellular carcinoma. Peripheral TCRbeta sequencing aimed to test whether ivuxolimab altered TCR sequence diversity and caused clonal T-cell expansion. The paper reports the monotherapy dose-escalation portion (N of about 54 patients) of the phase I ivuxolimab trial.

Study-wide findings and limitations: Low levels of normalized T-cell clonal expansion were also seen in some patients who did not respond. After ivuxolimab, expanded clones were on average more numerous among CD8+ T cells than among CD4+ T cells. The antigen specificity of the clonally expanded peripheral T cells was not determined. Clonal expansion of both CD4+ and CD8+ blood T cells was observed from baseline to week 6 at doses 0.1 to 3.0 mg/kg. In partial responders in the 0.1-3.0 mg/kg groups, normalized peripheral clonal expansion was found to be among the lowest, especially among CD8+ T cells.

For this clone: There is no known antigen for this receptor. The sample holds no much larger clone one base away, and base qualities are not on file.

Patients with a history of autoimmune disease or receiving systemic immunosuppression were excluded from the trial. Peripheral blood for TCR sequencing was drawn from every dose cohort at baseline, at cycle 4 day 1 and at cycle 7 day 1. The samples were taken from a phase I, first-in-human, multicenter, open-label dose-escalation trial of ivuxolimab. Adults with locally advanced or metastatic head and neck squamous cell, hepatocellular, melanoma or renal cell carcinoma were enrolled in the trial. Before TCR sequencing, CD4+ T cells and CD8+ T cells from peripheral blood were sorted into separate populations. Genomic DNA was extracted from sorted cells for sequencing of the TCRbeta CDR3 region. The immunoSEQ Assay was used for sequencing of TCRbeta CDR3 regions. TCRdb's version of the immuneACCESS table is confined to in-frame rearrangements and falls short of the full clone set. An unresolved V gene accounts for under half of the shortfall where checked; the remainder is of unknown origin. Across this sample there are about 20,000 clones, with approximately 87% seen only once. The leading ten clones occupy about half of the sample.

V gives up 2 bases and J gives up 4 bases, and the segment between their germline ends measures 3 bases. CDR1 and CDR2, looked up from the germline V gene, are ENHRY and SYGVKD. From the cysteine through the phenylalanine, the CDR3 covers 11 amino acids. Only the CDR3 DNA stays, 33 bases, in frame from base 1. The chain was built from TRBV10-3 and TRBJ2-7; the D gene cannot be resolved reliably. Here the sequenced sample was CD4+ or CD8+ T cells sorted from blood, taken in a trial of the OX40 agonist ivuxolimab. This sequence was found in an adult with an advanced solid tumor such as melanoma, head and neck, liver or kidney cancer. The CDR3 sequence is CAISEVYEQYF. Here is the DNA: TGTGCCATCAGTGAGGTTTACGAGCAGTACTTC.